Presented here are 24 T cell receptor beta chains from one specimen sequenced in a study of immune heterogeneity within non-small cell lung tumors. TCRs were amplified from approximately 0.65 ug gDNA of bulk tumor per sample. Biopsies, several per primary tumor and spaced far apart, were collected during surgery. Patients went through curative surgery, and their non-small cell lung cancer was untreated and newly diagnosed. In a multiplex PCR, 32 V and 13 J primers amplified TCR beta CDR3. TCRdb fed the multiplex PCR reads into MiXCR, producing one record per CDR3 protein. The sample contains thousands of distinct CDR3 sequences, roughly 23% of which appear only once. The sample taken for sequencing was lung tumor tissue. Receptors were obtained from a man between 65 and 80 years old with non-small cell lung cancer.

A few counts support this clonotype. The junction shows a germline mismatch at one end, possibly a read error. The J gene is TRBJ2-3, the V gene TRBV11-1, with 11 positions matching TRBD1. CDR3 size: 16 residues. CDR1 is SGHAT and CDR2 is FQDESV in the germline V gene (reference sequence). The DNA of the CDR3 is TGTGCCAGCAGCTCGCGGGACAGGGGGGGCACAGATACGCGGTATTTT. It codes for CASSSRDRGGTDTRYF.

This clonotype was observed a handful of times. The J gene is TRBJ2-1, the V gene TRBV11-2; TRBD2 matches at 9 bases. The V gene end was trimmed by 1 base and the J gene end by 1 base; junction bases not matched to a gene: 5. The CDR3 is 17 amino acids. CDR1 and CDR2 from the germline V gene are SGHAT and FQNNGV. The CDR3 reads CASSLGRLAVSYNEQFF. The CDR3 DNA follows: TGTGCCAGCAGCTTAGGGAGACTAGCGGTTTCCTACAATGAGCAGTTCTTC.

The chain employs TRBV6-1 and TRBJ1-1; 7 nucleotides align to TRBD1. The V and J ends lost 6 bases and 6 bases, in that order; junction bases with no gene match: 4. Germline CDR1 and CDR2: MNHNS and SASEGT. The CDR3 runs to 12 residues. CDR3 sequence: CASSRQGSEAFF. DNA for the CDR3: TGTGCCAGCAGCCGACAGGGATCTGAAGCTTTCTTT.

At least ten counts were recorded for this clonotype. V usage is TRBV7-2 and J usage is TRBJ2-5; 11 bases agree with TRBD2. This CDR3 comprises 19 residues. Germline V gene lookup returns CDR1 SGHTA and CDR2 FQGNSA. With 4 bases clipped from V and 2 bases from J, the junction kept 15 bases outside the gene matches. The CDR3 loop reads CASSSLPLLLAGGQETQYF. In DNA form, the CDR3 reads TGTGCCAGCAGCTCACTGCCTTTACTTCTAGCGGGAGGTCAAGAGACCCAGTACTTC.

By proportion, this clonotype is medium-sized (0.01 to 0.1%). The gene calls are TRBV5-1 and TRBJ2-7, with 7 bases aligning to TRBD1. The junction had 12 bases not matched to a gene; V was cut back by 5 bases and J by 4 bases. The CDR3 is 15 amino acids. Looked up from germline, CDR1 is SGHRS and CDR2 is YFSETQ. CDR3 nucleotides: TGCGCCAGCAGTCCTCACAGGGGTTTTTCTTACGAGCAGTACTTC. Translation: CASSPHRGFSYEQYF.

A note on this clonotype: Relative to the germline gene, one junction end is altered; a read error may explain this. The V and J genes are TRBV6-2 or TRBV6-3 and TRBJ1-5, with 9 nucleotides matching TRBD1. The CDR3 has 16 residues. CDR1 and CDR2 (germline): MNHEY, SVGEGT. CDR3 loop: CASSSGRTGVNQSQHF. As DNA, the CDR3 is TGTGCCAGCAGCTCTGGGAGGACAGGGGTCAATCAGTCCCAGCATTTT.

By proportion, this clonotype is medium-sized. The chain combines TRBV30 with TRBJ2-7; TRBD1 or TRBD2 may be the D gene (5 bases each). The ends were cut back, 3 bases at V and 12 bases at J, with 15 bases in the middle. The CDR3 runs 11 residues. Germline CDR1 and CDR2: GTSNPN and SVGIG (reference sequence). The chain's CDR3 is CAWSVTGDPYF. The CDR3 bases are TGTGCCTGGAGCGTTACCGGGGACCCGTACTTC.

This clonotype was recorded many times. The germline gene is not matched at one end of the junction; a read error may be the cause. J is TRBJ2-2 and V is TRBV7-7; 9 nucleotides match TRBD2. CDR1 is SSHAT and CDR2 is FNYEAQ in the germline V gene (reference sequence). The CDR3 is 16 residues long. The CDR3: CASSLAGSGGPGELFF. CDR3 nucleotides: TGTGCTAGCAGCTTAGCGGGTAGCGGGGGTCCCGGGGAGCTGTTTTTT.

By its share, this clonotype is medium-sized (0.01 to 0.1%). This sequence joins TRBV27 and TRBJ1-3; D might be TRBD1 (5 bases). There are 15 residues in the CDR3. Germline V lookup: CDR1 MNHEY, CDR2 SMNVEV (reference sequence). Trimming left V 3 bases short and J 2 bases short, with 11 bases between. CDR3 in amino acids: CASSLSPGPGNTIYF. The DNA of the CDR3 is TGTGCCAGCAGTTTGTCGCCAGGGCCTGGAAACACCATATATTTT.

This clonotype was detected a few times. V usage is TRBV5-6 and J usage is TRBJ2-1; D is unresolved. Germline lookup yields CDR1 SGHDT and CDR2 YYEEEE. Trimming removed 1 base at V and 5 bases at J, with 13 bases between. The CDR3 has 15 residues. The CDR3 spells CASSLYSGGNNEQFF. DNA for the CDR3: TGTGCCAGCAGCTTGTATTCTGGTGGCAACAATGAGCAGTTCTTC.

With respect to this clonotype: This may be a read error: a much more frequent sequence differs by one nucleotide. V usage is TRBV29-1 and J usage is TRBJ2-2; possible D gene TRBD2, 6 bases. This CDR3 region has 13 residues. Germline V CDR1 and CDR2: SQVTM, ANQGSEA. V was clipped by 6 bases and J by 5 bases, with 13 bases between them. In DNA form, the CDR3 reads TGCAGCGTGAACCGGGGGTGGACCGGGGAGCTGTTTTTT. This codes for CSVNRGWTGELFF.

This clonotype is medium-sized within its sample. The chain couples TRBV6-1 to TRBJ1-6; possibly TRBD1 for D (6 bases). Germline V gene sequence: CDR1 MNHNS, CDR2 SASEGT. The germline V and J ends were trimmed by 6 bases and 7 bases, with 13 bases remaining between them. The CDR3 is made up of 14 amino acids. CDR3 sequence reads: CASSNRVENSPLHF. For the CDR3, the DNA is TGTGCCAGCAGCAACAGGGTAGAAAATTCACCCCTCCACTTT.

The chain carries TRBV4-2 and TRBJ2-3; TRBD2 aligns across 13 bases. Germline CDR1 LGHNA, CDR2 YNFKEQ. CDR3 length: 18 residues. V shed 1 base and J 5 bases; nucleotides not matched to a gene: 9. CDR3 in DNA: TGTGCCAGCAGCCAAGGACTAGCGGGGGGAAATCGGGGAGATACGCAGTATTTT. Residues: CASSQGLAGGNRGDTQYF.

Concerning this clonotype: A much larger clone lies a single base off, so this may be a read error. The rearrangement joins TRBV5-1 to TRBJ1-1; D might be TRBD1 (6 bases). Germline V gene lookup returns CDR1 SGHRS and CDR2 YFSETQ. The CDR3 consists of 14 residues. The CDR3 DNA is TGCGCCAGCAGCTTAGAAGGGGGTCGCACTGGAGCTTTCTTT. It specifies CASSLEGGRTGAFF.

This clonotype is categorized as medium-sized. The chain recombines TRBV6-1 with TRBJ1-5, with D perhaps matching TRBD1 (5 bases). The V end lost 5 bases, the J end lost 4 bases, and 15 bases lay between the germline ends. The CDR3 runs to 15 residues. CDR1 and CDR2 (germline): MNHNS, SASEGT. The CDR3 spells CASSWTGLGNQPQHF. In DNA form, the CDR3 reads TGTGCCAGCAGTTGGACGGGACTCGGGAATCAGCCCCAGCATTTT.

This clonotype qualifies as medium-sized. The chain has TRBV29-1 and TRBJ2-1, with D possibly being TRBD1 or TRBD2 (7 bases each). Germline V lookup: CDR1 SQVTM, CDR2 ANQGSEA. The CDR3 covers 13 residues. Trimming left V 6 bases short and J 10 bases short, with 19 bases between. CDR3 sequence: CSVPGGVLGEQFF. The CDR3 nucleotides read TGCAGCGTCCCAGGGGGGGTATTAGGGGAGCAGTTCTTC.

This chain connects TRBV27 to TRBJ2-1; TRBD1 matches 8 bases. The CDR3 totals 14 residues. CDR1 and CDR2 (germline): MNHEY, SMNVEV (reference sequence). Trimming took 6 bases from V and 8 from J; bases not matched to a gene: 9. For the CDR3, the DNA is TGTGCCAGCAGCAGGACAGGGATGGGGGATGAGCAGTTCTTC. Translating gives CASSRTGMGDEQFF.

By sample fraction, this clonotype is medium-sized. CDR3 loop: CSIKSGTMNTEAFF. The CDR3 DNA sequence: TGCAGTATAAAATCCGGGACAATGAACACTGAAGCTTTCTTT. The V and J genes are TRBV20-1 and TRBJ1-1; possibly TRBD1 for D (6 bases). Germline V gives CDR1 DFQATT, CDR2 SNEGSKA (reference sequence). Trimming left V 8 bases short and J 0 bases short, with 16 bases between. This CDR3 spans 14 amino acids.

Judged by abundance, this clonotype is medium-sized (0.01 to 0.1%). V gene TRBV20-1 combines with J gene TRBJ1-1; D unresolved. Germline V CDR1 and CDR2: DFQATT, SNEGSKA (reference sequence). V lost 4 bases, J lost 11 bases, and 8 bases lay in between. This CDR3 is built from 9 residues. In DNA, the CDR3 is TGCAGTGCTAAGGACCACGCTTTCTTT. Translated, it gives CSAKDHAFF.

This clonotype qualifies as medium-sized. V is TRBV12-3 or TRBV12-4 and J is TRBJ1-5, with a tentative D call TRBD1 (6 bases). The V end lost 6 bases, the J end lost 4 bases, and 13 bases lay between the germline ends. The CDR3 is made up of 14 amino acids. The CDR3 region is CASSPGQPNQPQHF. CDR3 DNA: TGTGCCAGCAGCCCCGGACAGCCTAATCAGCCCCAGCATTTT.

This clonotype is categorized as medium-sized. The chain combines TRBV7-9 with TRBJ1-3; unclear D gene. The V end was cut by 4 bases, the J end by 0 bases, with 4 bases between. The CDR3 sequence is 13 residues long. Per the germline V gene, CDR1 is SEHNR and CDR2 is FQNEAQ (reference sequence). CDR3 coding DNA: TGTGCCAGCAGCTCTTCCTCTGGAAACACCATATATTTT. Residues: CASSSSSGNTIYF. Based on the CDR3 plus reference TRBV7-9 and TRBJ1-3, the full variable domain is DTGVSQNPRHKITKRGQNVTFRCDPISEHNRLYWYRQTLGQGPEFLTYFQNEAQLEKSRLLSDRFSAERPKGSFSTLEIQRTEQGDSAMYLCASSSSSGNTIYFGEGSWLTVV.

This clonotype is labeled as medium-sized (0.01 to 0.1%). This chain uses TRBV15 with TRBJ1-1; no firm D call. The CDR3 is 12 amino acids. CDR1 and CDR2 (germline): LNHNV, YYDKDF (reference sequence). V lost 0 bases and J lost 10, with 9 bases in between. CDR3 amino acids: CATSREARGAFF. DNA for the CDR3: TGTGCCACCAGCAGAGAGGCCCGCGGAGCTTTCTTT.

This clonotype was picked up many times. This rearrangement joins TRBV11-2 to TRBJ2-5; 9 nucleotides match TRBD2. CDR1 is SGHAT, CDR2 FQNNGV, per germline. The junction had 7 bases not matched to a gene; V was cut back by 4 bases and J by 7 bases. This CDR3 is built from 14 residues. CDR3 nucleotide sequence: TGTGCCAGCAGCTCAGGGACTAGCTCAGGGACCCAGTACTTC. Translated: CASSSGTSSGTQYF.

DNA of the CDR3: TGTGCCAGCAGCTTAGGCGGGGGGTATTTCTCCCAGTACTTC. Protein product: CASSLGGGYFSQYF. J is TRBJ2-5 and V is TRBV7-9; TRBD2 agrees at 8 bases. The V gene end was trimmed by 1 base and the J gene end by 9 bases; junction bases not matched to a gene: 7. The CDR3 is made up of 14 amino acids. Germline V lookup: CDR1 SEHNR, CDR2 FQNEAQ (reference sequence).